This T cell receptor (beta chain) was identified in a study of CD8 T cells in Susac syndrome. This clonotype was observed once. What it binds is not known. The CDR3 covers 16 residues. V was cut by 3 bases and J by 0 bases, with 11 bases left in between. Germline V gene data show CDR1 as KGHSH and CDR2 as LQKENI. Random hexamers primed reverse transcription of about 0.45 to 1 ug RNA. Multiplex immunoSEQ PCR targeted 54 Vbeta and 13 Jbeta TCR beta segments. TCRdb analysed the immunoSEQ multiplex PCR reads with MiXCR anew, one entry per CDR3 protein. Of around 180,000 distinct CDR3 sequences listed, approximately 96% are singletons. Whole-study findings and limits: The number of individuals included in the study's TCR sequencing and HLA analysis was acknowledged as relatively small.

TCR beta sequencing was performed on blood CD8+ and CD4+ T cells. The CD8+ and CD4+ T cells were negatively isolated, with the TEMRA cells enriched by FACS. Source material: CD4+ T cells from PBMCs. The TCR comes from a human donor with multiple sclerosis. The rearrangement uses TRBV18 and TRBJ1-4; D is unresolved. CDR3 loop: CASSPPDTTTNEKLFF. CDR3 DNA: TGTGCCAGCTCACCGCCCGACACGACAACTAATGAAAAACTGTTTTTT.